This T cell receptor (beta chain) came from a study of Tregs in tolerant kidney transplant recipients. CDR3 length: 15 amino acids. Trimming took 8 bases from V and 1 from J; bases not matched to a gene: 10. Germline lookup yields CDR1 SQVTM and CDR2 ANQGSEA. This table comes from immunoSEQ multiplex PCR, and its TCRdb copy is limited to in-frame clones, with some not included. The sample data list 15,000 or so clones. Mixed chimerism was transient after nonmyeloablative marrow transplants from related graft donors. Thawed PBMCs were FACS-sorted into unstimulated CD4+CD25+CD127- regulatory T cells, CD4+CD25- non-regulatory cells, CD4 and CD8 cells. The study's findings and limits: This study did not directly address biological reproducibility. Findings come from small patient numbers and require larger validation. Antigen-driven expansion was suggested because donor-specific Tregs expanded more than all Tregs in tolerant patients.

Details on this clone: Its cognate antigen is unknown. Sequencing ends 3 residues short of the CDR3 end; the germline J gene provides the rest.

The source is a human patient who received a combined kidney and bone marrow transplant. Some T cells may originate from the graft donor. This chain connects TRBV29-1 to TRBJ2-5, with 10 bases that match TRBD2. Sequenced here: CD8+ T cells from blood (PBMCs), sampled 6 months after the transplant. The sequenced CDR3 bases are TGCAGCAAGGCCACGACTAGCGGGCCCCAAGAGACC. Protein: CSKATTSGPQET. The entire CDR3 reads CSKATTSGPQETQYF.